This T cell receptor beta chain came from a study of blood T cell repertoires in COVID-19. Study as a whole: Acute and convalescent COVID-19 samples came from the United States, Italy and Spain. Nucleic acid was either cDNA or gDNA, and it came from T cells, B-cell-depleted T cells, or PBMCs.

V was pared by 3 bases and J by 5 bases, with 8 bases of the junction left unmatched. The CDR3 contains 15 residues. Germline assignment: CDR1 KGHSH and CDR2 LQKENI. Authors' methods: Nucleated cell counts were estimated from reference gene primer amplification. Here immunoSEQ multiplex PCR was the method, and the copy in TCRdb shows in-frame clones only, minus some. V and J calls and clone size are given by that table; D and trimming were obtained from the DNA. The data hold under 150,000 clones, with roughly 86% observed a single time. Sequenced material: peripheral blood. This clonotype originated in a man in his forties or fifties with active or convalescent COVID-19. The chain uses TRBV18 and TRBJ1-2; 8 positions agree with TRBD1. The CDR3, as DNA: TGTGCCAGCTCACCTCGACAGACAGGGGAATATGGCTACACCTTC. Residues: CASSPRQTGEYGYTF.